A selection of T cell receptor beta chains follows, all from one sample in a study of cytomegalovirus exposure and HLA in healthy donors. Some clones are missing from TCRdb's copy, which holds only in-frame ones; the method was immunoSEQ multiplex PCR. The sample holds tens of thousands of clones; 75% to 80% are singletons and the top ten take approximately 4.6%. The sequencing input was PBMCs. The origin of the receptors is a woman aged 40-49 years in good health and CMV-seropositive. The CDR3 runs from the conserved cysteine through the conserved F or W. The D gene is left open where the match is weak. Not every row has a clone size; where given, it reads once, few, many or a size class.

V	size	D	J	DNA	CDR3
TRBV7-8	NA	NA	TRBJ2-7	TGTGCCAGCAGCTTAGGGCCAGGGTCCTACGAGCAGTACTTC	CASSLGPGSYEQYF
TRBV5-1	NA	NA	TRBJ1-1	TGCGCCAGCAGCTTGGGGCCCAGGGGAATAAGTGATAGCACTGAAGCTTTCTTT	CASSLGPRGISDSTEAFF
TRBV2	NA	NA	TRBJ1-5	TGTGCCAGCAGTGGGCCAGGGGGCAATCAGCCCCAGCATTTT	CASSGPGGNQPQHF
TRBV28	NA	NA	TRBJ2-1	TGTGCCAGCAGTTTGAGTGGGAGCTCCTACAATGAGCAGTTCTTC	CASSLSGSSYNEQFF
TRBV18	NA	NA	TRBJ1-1	TGTGCCAGCTCACCATTCACCCCCACACAGGGCGTCGGTTGGACTGAAGCTTTCTTT	CASSPFTPTQGVGWTEAFF
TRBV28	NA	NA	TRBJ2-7	TGTGCCAGCAGTCAAACGAGGGGGGGGGCCTACGAGCAGTACTTC	CASSQTRGGAYEQYF
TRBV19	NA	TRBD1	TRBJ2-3	TGTGCCAGTAGCCGGGACAGAGGCACAGATACGCAGTATTTT	CASSRDRGTDTQYF
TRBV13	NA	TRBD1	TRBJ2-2	TGTGCCAGCAGCCAGTGGGGGACAGGGGGCTACACCGGGGAGCTGTTTTTT	CASSQWGTGGYTGELFF
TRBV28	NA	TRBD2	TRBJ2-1	TGTGCCAGCAGTTTACTAAGGACTAGACCCTACAATGAGCAGTTCTTC	CASSLLRTRPYNEQFF
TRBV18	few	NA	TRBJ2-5	TGTGCCAGCTCAACGGGAGCCCAAGAGACCCAGTACTTC	CASSTGAQETQYF
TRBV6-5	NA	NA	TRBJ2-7	TGTGCCAGCAGTTACCCCATAGGGGTTTCCTACGAGCAGTACTTC	CASSYPIGVSYEQYF
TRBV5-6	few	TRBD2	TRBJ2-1	TGTGCCAGCAGCTTGATTGGCGGGAGGACGGATGAGCAGTTCTTC	CASSLIGGRTDEQFF
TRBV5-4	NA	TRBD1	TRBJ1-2	TGTGCCAGCCGGGACAGGGGGTTCCCCTATGGCTACACCTTC	CASRDRGFPYGYTF